Listed here are 17 T cell receptor beta chains from one sample, sequenced in a study of T cell responses to AZD1222 COVID-19 vaccine listed by TCRdb under 2021. Libraries were built with the immunoSEQ multiplex PCR assay. This is the immuneACCESS table as TCRdb keeps it, with only in-frame sequences that have V and J called. A part of the clones is gone; compared with another copy, unresolved V genes explain less than half, and the rest is unexplained. The table for this sample lists more than 85,000 clones; about 81% of them were counted only once. The ten largest clones capture 3.5% to 5.5% of the sample. The sample's time point label, in plain terms: baseline before first vaccination. The specimen comprised peripheral blood, sampled on day 0 of AZD1222 vaccination. These receptors were obtained from an adult in good health.

The rearrangement joins TRBV3-1 (or the pseudogene TRBV3-2) to TRBJ2-3; a weak D match, TRBD1 (5 bases). The CDR3 loop spans 15 amino acids. V shed 6 bases and J shed 2 bases, with 15 bases lying between them. Germline V gene sequence: CDR1 LGHDT, CDR2 YNNKEL (reference sequence). The DNA for the CDR3 is TGTGCCAGCAGGCGTCTGGGGCGGATCACAGATACGCAGTATTTT. It codes for CASRRLGRITDTQYF.

This clone was recorded only once. The rearrangement links TRBV19 to TRBJ1-5; 10 nucleotides match TRBD1. J was trimmed by 2 bases and V by 10 bases; bases with no gene match: 2. Germline V gene data show CDR1 as LNHDA and CDR2 as SQIVND (reference sequence). This CDR3 spans 13 amino acids. CDR3 sequence: CATGTGGNQPQHF. Here the CDR3 DNA reads TGTGCCACCGGGACAGGGGGCAATCAGCCCCAGCATTTT.

The V and J genes are TRBV19 and TRBJ2-3; TRBD1 matches at 9 bases. V dropped 3 bases and J dropped 6; count of bases not matched to a gene: 10. This CDR3 is 16 amino acids long. Germline V gene sequence: CDR1 LNHDA, CDR2 SQIVND (reference sequence). CDR3 DNA sequence: TGTGCCAGTAGTATTGCTTTCGGGACAGGGTACGATACGCAGTATTTT. Its protein product is CASSIAFGTGYDTQYF. Variable domain in full (rest from reference TRBV19 and TRBJ2-3): DGGITQSPKYLFRKEGQNVTLSCEQNLNHDAMYWYRQDPGQGLRLIYYSQIVNDFQKGDIAEGYSVSREKKESFPLTVTSAQKNPTAFYLCASSIAFGTGYDTQYFGPGTRLTVL.

The genes are TRBV6-1 and TRBJ2-2; D is ambiguous. Germline CDR1 MNHNS, CDR2 SASEGT. The CDR3 totals 13 residues. Deletions cut 2 bases from V and 6 bases from J, with 7 bases between. CDR3 sequence (DNA): TGTGCCAGCAGTGAATCGGTAGCCGGGGAGCTGTTTTTT. Its protein is CASSESVAGELFF.

The rearrangement uses TRBV6-5 and TRBJ2-7, with TRBD1 matching over 7 bases. Trimming removed 2 bases from V and 2 bases from J; junction bases left unmatched: 3. Germline V CDR1 and CDR2: MNHEY, SVGAGI. CDR3 length: 14 amino acids. The CDR3 protein is CASSYNRGAYEQYF. Here the CDR3 DNA reads TGTGCCAGCAGTTACAACAGGGGCGCCTACGAGCAGTACTTC.

The rearrangement links TRBV28 to TRBJ2-7; the match to TRBD1 covers 8 bases. The germline gives CDR1 MDHEN, CDR2 SYDVKM. This CDR3 contains 15 residues. Trimming at V came to 7 bases and at J to 1 base, leaving 9 bases not matched to a gene. The CDR3 spells CASNDDRGSSYEQYF. The CDR3 bases are TGTGCCAGCAACGATGACAGGGGCTCATCCTACGAGCAGTACTTC.

The CDR3 protein is CASSRLGGAQETQYF. The DNA of the CDR3 is TGTGCCAGCAGTCGCCTAGGGGGGGCCCAAGAGACCCAGTACTTC. The chain has TRBV6-5 and TRBJ2-5; D perhaps matches TRBD2 (7 bases). This CDR3 contains 15 residues. Per the germline V gene, CDR1 is MNHEY and CDR2 is SVGAGI. V lost 5 bases, J lost 1 base, and 14 bases lay in between.

The chain links TRBV3-1 (or the pseudogene TRBV3-2) to TRBJ1-1, with D hard to call. V lost 4 bases to trimming and J lost 1 base, with 10 bases between them. This CDR3 has 14 amino acids. The V gene's germline CDR1 is LGHDT and CDR2 YNNKEL (reference sequence). The CDR3, as DNA: TGTGCCAGCAGCCTACGAAGGGAGAACACTGAAGCTTTCTTT. Translated: CASSLRRENTEAFF.

This clone has more than one count but fewer than ten. The chain recombines TRBV28 with TRBJ2-3, with D unresolved. Trimming took 6 bases from V and 0 from J, leaving 13 bases between them. Germline CDR1 is MDHEN and CDR2 is SYDVKM. The CDR3 runs to 15 residues. The CDR3 sequence is CASSQSIPSTDTQYF. As DNA, the CDR3 is TGTGCCAGCAGCCAGAGTATTCCTAGCACAGATACGCAGTATTTT. The full variable domain, completed using reference TRBV28 and TRBJ2-3, is DVKVTQSSRYLVKRTGEKVFLECVQDMDHENMFWYRQDPGLGLRLIYFSYDVKMKEKGDIPEGYSVSREKKERFSLILESASTNQTSMYLCASSQSIPSTDTQYFGPGTRLTVL.

V is TRBV18 and J is TRBJ2-1; unclear D gene. The CDR3 contains 18 residues. Germline-derived CDR1 and CDR2 are KGHSH and LQKENI. V was trimmed by 2 bases and J by 1 base, leaving 18 bases between them. CDR3 DNA: TGTGCCAGCTCACCAGGGTCCCAAGGGCGGTGGTCCTACAATGAGCAGTTCTTC. Its translation is CASSPGSQGRWSYNEQFF.

CDR3 region: CARIRWPDNQPQHF. The CDR3 DNA reads as TGTGCAAGGATTCGATGGCCCGACAATCAGCCCCAGCATTTT. V usage is TRBV12-2 and J usage is TRBJ1-5; whether TRBD1, the table's D call, matches the DNA was not checked. TRBV12-2 is shown as a pseudogene. This CDR3 is 14 amino acids long.

V gene TRBV7-2 combines with J gene TRBJ2-5; D may be TRBD1 (5 bases). V lost 1 base and J 7 bases, leaving 13 bases between the germline ends. The germline V gene encodes CDR1 SGHTA and CDR2 FQGNSA. This CDR3 is built from 14 residues. The CDR3 DNA reads TGTGCCAGCAGCTTAGGAAAGGACACGCCGACCCAGTACTTC. Translation: CASSLGKDTPTQYF.

The chain couples TRBV10-3 to TRBJ2-2; 12 bases fit TRBD2. CDR3 length: 16 amino acids. Germline CDR1 ENHRY, CDR2 SYGVKD. The junction had 4 bases not matched to a gene; V was cut back by 4 bases and J by 4 bases. In DNA, the CDR3 is TGTGCCATCAGTGTCAGGACTAGCGGGGTCACCGGGGAGCTGTTTTTT. It specifies CAISVRTSGVTGELFF.

Here the CDR3 reads CASSLPGGNSPLHF. CDR3 sequence (DNA): TGTGCCAGCAGCCTCCCCGGGGGAAATTCACCCCTCCACTTT. V and J are TRBV7-2 and TRBJ1-6; possible D gene TRBD1, 5 bases. Trimming removed 5 bases from V and 7 bases from J, with 12 bases in between. Germline CDR1 and CDR2: SGHTA and FQGNSA. This CDR3 is built from 14 residues.

The CDR3: CASSFTGSTEAFF. CDR3 DNA: TGTGCCAGCAGTTTCACAGGGTCCACTGAAGCTTTCTTT. The chain combines TRBV6-2 or TRBV6-3 with TRBJ1-1; TRBD1 might be the D (6 bases). This CDR3 spans 13 amino acids. Deletions cut 4 bases from V and 4 bases from J, with 10 bases between. From germline, CDR1 is MNHEY and CDR2 SVGEGT.

The chain links TRBV6-2 or TRBV6-3 to TRBJ1-1, with a tentative D call TRBD1 (6 bases). CDR1 is MNHEY, CDR2 SVGEGT, per germline. V shed 3 bases and J shed 7 bases, with 9 bases lying between them. CDR3 length: 12 amino acids. Here the CDR3 reads CASSYGTHEAFF. The CDR3, as DNA: TGTGCCAGCAGTTATGGGACACATGAAGCTTTCTTT.

The chain is built from TRBV18 and TRBJ1-5; the D gene is possibly TRBD1 (5 bases). Germline assignment: CDR1 KGHSH and CDR2 LQKENI. The CDR3 covers 13 residues. The V end lost 3 bases, the J end lost 7 bases, and 10 bases lay between the germline ends. CDR3 region: CASSPGPPQPQHF. CDR3 nucleotide sequence: TGTGCCAGCTCACCGGGGCCCCCCCAGCCCCAGCATTTT.